This T cell receptor (beta chain) was identified during a study of blood T cell repertoires in COVID-19. As for the study in general: The origin of the acute and convalescent COVID-19 samples was the United States, Italy and Spain. PBMCs, B-cell-depleted T cells, or T cells provided the cDNA or gDNA that made up the material.

The table came from immunoSEQ multiplex PCR; TCRdb's copy has only in-frame clones and leaves some out. Here the sample spans a few hundred thousand clones, around 86% being singletons. This clone appeared once. Germline V gene data show CDR1 as SGDLS and CDR2 as YYNGEE. V lost 0 bases, J lost 1 base, and 18 bases lay in between. CDR3 size: 18 residues. The source of this sequence is a woman between 40 and 50 years old who had recovered from COVID-19. The chain combines TRBV9 with TRBJ2-3, with D possibly matching TRBD1 (6 bases). Sequenced sample: peripheral blood. CDR3 amino acids: CASSVDPGQTRGTDTQYF. In DNA form, the CDR3 reads TGTGCCAGCAGCGTAGATCCGGGACAAACGAGGGGCACAGATACGCAGTATTTT.